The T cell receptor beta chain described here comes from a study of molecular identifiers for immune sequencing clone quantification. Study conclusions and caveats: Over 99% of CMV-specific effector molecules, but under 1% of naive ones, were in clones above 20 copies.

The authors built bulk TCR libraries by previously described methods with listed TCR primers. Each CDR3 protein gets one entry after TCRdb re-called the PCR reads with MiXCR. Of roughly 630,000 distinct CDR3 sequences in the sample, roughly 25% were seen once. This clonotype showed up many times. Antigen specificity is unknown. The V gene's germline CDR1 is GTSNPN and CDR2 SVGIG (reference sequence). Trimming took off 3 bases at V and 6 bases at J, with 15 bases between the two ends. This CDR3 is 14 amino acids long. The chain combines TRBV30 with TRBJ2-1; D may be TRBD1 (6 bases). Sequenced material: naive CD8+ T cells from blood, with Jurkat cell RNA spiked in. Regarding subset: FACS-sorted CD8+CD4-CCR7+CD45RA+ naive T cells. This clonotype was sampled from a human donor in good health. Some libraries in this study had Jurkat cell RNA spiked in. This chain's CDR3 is CAWRMNRVSNEQFF. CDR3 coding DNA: TGTGCCTGGAGAATGAACAGGGTGAGCAATGAGCAGTTCTTC.